This T cell receptor beta chain was sequenced for a study of CD8+ T cells in alopecia areata. Regarding this clone: Its antigen is not known.

Isolated RNA was reverse transcribed into cDNA used as the sequencing template. The table came from immunoSEQ multiplex PCR; TCRdb's copy has only in-frame clones and leaves some out. The sample comprises 120,000 or so clones, approximately 57% of which are singletons, and under 7.5% rests with the top ten. The treatment denotes: oral pan-JAK inhibitor, 5-10 mg twice daily. The CDR3 covers 13 residues. The ends were cut back, 6 bases at V and 2 bases at J, with 14 bases in the middle. CDR1 SQVTM and CDR2 ANQGSEA come from the germline V gene. Study-wide results and limits: Because one nonresponder was included, the link of baseline CD8+ expansion to response is considered uncertain.

The source material was CD4+ T cells sorted from blood, sampled at week 4, from a patient treated with tofacitinib. The receptor comes from a human donor with alopecia areata. The chain combines TRBV29-1 with TRBJ2-7; a weak D match, TRBD2 (5 bases). DNA for the CDR3: TGCAGCGTGGAGAAACTAGATACCTACGAGCAGTACTTC. Protein product: CSVEKLDTYEQYF.